The clone carrying this T cell receptor beta chain appeared many times. V lost 2 bases and J lost 7, with 6 bases in between. The CDR3 is made up of 12 amino acids. CDR1 SEHNR and CDR2 FQNEAQ come from the germline V gene (reference sequence). These data originate in a study of T-cell reconstitution after alpha-beta-depleted transplantation in children. Library preparation (for TCRbeta) was performed with unique molecular identifiers. Using its own MiXCR run on the PCR reads, TCRdb lists one record per CDR3 protein. The table has about 17,000 distinct CDR3 sequences, 9.5% to 15% seen once; the top ten hold 55% to 75%.

This clonotype was obtained from a boy younger than two who had a stem cell transplant for Wiskott-Aldrich syndrome, so the T cells may come from the graft donor. This chain uses TRBV7-9 with TRBJ1-5; D call uncertain. The source material was PBMCs, mostly from graft donor cells, sampled 180 days after TCRalphabeta/CD19-depleted stem cell transplant. Written as DNA, the CDR3 is TGTGCCAGCAGCTTATTCGCCCAGCCCCAGCATTTT. Amino acid sequence: CASSLFAQPQHF. The complete variable domain, with remaining parts taken from reference TRBV7-9 and TRBJ1-5, reads DTGVSQNPRHKITKRGQNVTFRCDPISEHNRLYWYRQTLGQGPEFLTYFQNEAQLEKSRLLSDRFSAERPKGSFSTLEIQRTEQGDSAMYLCASSLFAQPQHFGDGTRLSIL.